This T cell receptor beta chain appears in the sequencing data of a study of blood T cells in healthy people across ages. Study results and caveats: Donor CMV status, an unknown factor, possibly confounded changes in expanded clonotypes.

The table lists this clonotype with a count of one. Its specificity is unknown. Then a second PCR, running about 6 to 12 cycles, was carried out with a sample-barcoded 5' primer and a J-beta primer mix. Using its own MiXCR run on the 5' RACE reads, TCRdb lists one record per CDR3 protein. The sample contains roughly 830,000 distinct CDR3 sequences, roughly 60% of which appear only once. This CDR3 region has 12 residues. With 7 bases removed from V and 7 bases from J, the gap between germline ends came to 14 bases. The germline V gene encodes CDR1 ENHRY and CDR2 SYGVKD. The TCR originated in a man aged 25 to 45 in good health. The chain recombines TRBV10-3 with TRBJ2-7; D remains ambiguous. The sample comprised blood. DNA of the CDR3: TGTGCCATCAAGGGCTACCCTAATGAGCAGTACTTC. This encodes CAIKGYPNEQYF.